The next 20 T cell receptor beta chains were all read from a single sample in a study of cytomegalovirus exposure and HLA in healthy donors. Produced via immunoSEQ multiplex PCR; TCRdb's table is partial and in-frame only. The sample contains about 160,000 clones, 75% to 90% of which appear only once. The sample comprised PBMCs. All receptors come from a woman aged 18-29 years in good health and CMV-seronegative.

The CDR3 DNA reads as TGTGCCAGCAGTTTAGGGTCGGGGGTCGCCTACGAGCAGTACTTC. Translating gives CASSLGSGVAYEQYF. The genes are TRBV27 and TRBJ2-7; tentative D call: TRBD2 (6 bases). The V and J ends lost 2 bases and 2 bases respectively, with 13 bases between them. This CDR3 has 15 amino acids. The germline V gene encodes CDR1 MNHEY and CDR2 SMNVEV (reference sequence).

V and J are TRBV19 and TRBJ2-1; 8 bases are a match to TRBD2. Germline-derived CDR1 and CDR2 are LNHDA and SQIVND (reference sequence). V shed 10 bases and J 3 bases; nucleotides not matched to a gene: 8. The CDR3 is made up of 14 amino acids. For the CDR3, the DNA is TGTGCCACCTCCCAGCGGGAGATCTACAATGAGCAGTTCTTC. This translates into CATSQREIYNEQFF.

The J gene is TRBJ2-3, the V gene TRBV5-1; 11 bases are a match to TRBD2. CDR3 length: 14 amino acids. V dropped 4 bases and J dropped 5; count of bases not matched to a gene: 3. CDR1 and CDR2 (germline): SGHRS, YFSETQ. The CDR3 DNA reads TGCGCCAGCAGCCCGGGACTAGCGGTAGATACGCAGTATTTT. Protein sequence: CASSPGLAVDTQYF.

The rearrangement joins TRBV15 to TRBJ2-2; TRBD1 agrees at 8 bases. The CDR3 totals 16 residues. Germline CDR1 and CDR2: LNHNV and YYDKDF (reference sequence). The junction had 8 bases not matched to a gene; V was cut back by 3 bases and J by 5 bases. The CDR3 loop is CATSSNPGGLTGELFF. As DNA, the CDR3 is TGTGCCACCAGCAGCAACCCAGGGGGCTTGACCGGGGAGCTGTTTTTT. Complete variable domain (other parts from reference TRBV15 and TRBJ2-2): DAMVIQNPRYQVTQFGKPVTLSCSQTLNHNVMYWYQQKSSQAPKLLFHYYDKDFNNEADTPDNFQSRRPNTSFCFLDIRSPGLGDTAMYLCATSSNPGGLTGELFFGEGSRLTVL.

The V and J genes are TRBV19 and TRBJ2-3; TRBD1 might be the D (6 bases). The V gene's germline CDR1 is LNHDA and CDR2 SQIVND (reference sequence). V lost 5 bases, J lost 4 bases, and 10 bases lay in between. The CDR3 has 13 residues. Here the CDR3 DNA reads TGTGCCAGTAGTCAACAGGGTGCAGATACGCAGTATTTT. It codes for CASSQQGADTQYF.

The J gene is TRBJ2-3, the V gene TRBV9; 9 nucleotides align to TRBD2. Germline-derived CDR1 and CDR2 are SGDLS and YYNGEE. This CDR3 has 14 amino acids. After removal of 3 bases from V and 4 bases from J, the junction contained 3 bases not matched to a gene. CDR3 sequence reads: CASSGGGASDTQYF. CDR3 DNA: TGTGCCAGCAGCGGCGGGGGGGCGTCAGATACGCAGTATTTT.

The chain combines TRBV7-2 with TRBJ2-5; weak D call: TRBD2 (5 bases). V was clipped by 5 bases and J by 2 bases, with 12 bases between them. The CDR3 loop spans 14 amino acids. Germline V gene data show CDR1 as SGHTA and CDR2 as FQGNSA. The CDR3 loop is CASSPSGRQETQYF. DNA for the CDR3: TGTGCCAGCAGCCCCTCGGGGAGACAAGAGACCCAGTACTTC.

This sequence joins TRBV7-6 and TRBJ1-3; D may be TRBD1 (6 bases). V lost 6 bases, J lost 4 bases, and 10 bases lay in between. This CDR3 contains 13 residues. Per the germline V gene, CDR1 is SGHVS and CDR2 is FNYEAQ. The DNA for the CDR3 is TGTGCCAGCAGACAGGGTCTCGGAAACACCATATATTTT. Its protein product is CASRQGLGNTIYF.

The chain has TRBV7-9 and TRBJ1-5; D might be TRBD1 (6 bases). The CDR3 is made up of 15 amino acids. Between the trimmed V and J ends, which lost 5 bases and 4 bases, there was a span of 15 bases. Looked up from germline, CDR1 is SEHNR and CDR2 is FQNEAQ (reference sequence). For the CDR3, the DNA is TGTGCCAGCAGCCCTGCCGGGGGGGCTAATCAGCCCCAGCATTTT. It translates to CASSPAGGANQPQHF.

The genes are TRBV30 and TRBJ2-7; no clear D. The CDR3 totals 11 residues. V was trimmed by 4 bases and J by 3 bases, leaving 7 bases between them. Germline V lookup: CDR1 GTSNPN, CDR2 SVGIG (reference sequence). CDR3 nucleotides: TGTGCCTGGAAGTACGGCTACGAGCAGTACTTC. Amino acids: CAWKYGYEQYF.

This clone was observed once. This chain joins TRBV18 and TRBJ2-7; 11 nucleotides agree with TRBD1. V lost 3 bases to trimming and J lost 5 bases; unmatched junction nucleotides: 9. Germline values: CDR1 KGHSH, CDR2 LQKENI. The CDR3 extends over 16 amino acids. The CDR3 protein is CASSPYSGTGGDEQYF. In nucleotides, the CDR3 is TGTGCCAGCTCACCCTACTCCGGGACAGGGGGTGACGAGCAGTACTTC.

The CDR3 DNA reads TGTGCCAGTAGATCGGGGCAGGGGGAACTTAGCAATCAGCCCCAGCATTTT. This sequence encodes CASRSGQGELSNQPQHF. This chain joins TRBV19 and TRBJ1-5; TRBD1 agrees at 7 bases. Per the germline V gene, CDR1 is LNHDA and CDR2 is SQIVND (reference sequence). After removal of 6 bases from V and 0 bases from J, the junction contained 11 bases not matched to a gene. The CDR3 has 17 amino acids.

A single count supports this clone. The rearrangement links TRBV4-3 to TRBJ1-3, with D maybe TRBD1 (6 bases). The length of the CDR3 is 18 residues. The germline V gene has CDR1 LGHNA and CDR2 YSLEER. Trimming cost V 0 bases and J 4 bases, with 19 bases left between them. The CDR3 here is CASSQDWGGQPGGNTIYF. The CDR3 coding sequence is TGCGCCAGCAGCCAAGATTGGGGCGGACAGCCCGGGGGAAACACCATATATTTT.

The chain carries TRBV27 and TRBJ2-2; 7 positions agree with TRBD1. The V and J ends lost 6 bases and 4 bases, in that order; junction bases with no gene match: 14. This CDR3 contains 17 residues. Germline V gene sequence: CDR1 MNHEY, CDR2 SMNVEV (reference sequence). In DNA, the CDR3 is TGTGCCAGCAGCCCACGAACTCGGGACAGCCTCACCGGGGAGCTGTTTTTT. It is translated as CASSPRTRDSLTGELFF.

The chain is built from TRBV7-2 and TRBJ2-7, with D possibly TRBD1 on 5 matching bases. This CDR3 has 16 amino acids. V lost 4 bases, J lost 2 bases, and 18 bases lay in between. Germline-derived CDR1 and CDR2 are SGHTA and FQGNSA. The chain's CDR3 is CASSWPVTDRTYEQYF. The CDR3, as DNA: TGTGCCAGCAGCTGGCCCGTTACAGACAGAACCTACGAGCAGTACTTC.

V and J are TRBV9 and TRBJ1-2; D gene unclear. The germline V gene encodes CDR1 SGDLS and CDR2 YYNGEE. V lost 7 bases and J 4 bases, leaving 23 bases between the germline ends. This CDR3 has 16 amino acids. Here the CDR3 DNA reads TGTGCCAGCTCCCCCGAGGCGGATTTCCCCATCTATGGCTACACCTTC. Encoded protein: CASSPEADFPIYGYTF.

The chain links TRBV19 to TRBJ2-7; 7 bases agree with TRBD1. The CDR3 sequence is 13 residues long. V lost 8 bases and J lost 6; bases outside the gene matches: 10. CDR1 and CDR2 from the germline V gene are LNHDA and SQIVND (reference sequence). The CDR3 DNA reads TGTGCCAGTTGGGACAGTCGGGATATCGAGCAGTACTTC. It encodes CASWDSRDIEQYF.

About this clone itself: Other DNA sequences in the same sample also yield this CDR3. The V call is TRBV30, the J call TRBJ1-4; tentative D call: TRBD1 (5 bases). Germline CDR1 and CDR2: GTSNPN and SVGIG (reference sequence). Between the trimmed V and J ends, which lost 1 base and 8 bases, there was a span of 11 bases. CDR3 length: 13 residues. CDR3 DNA: TGTGCCTGGAGTGGTCAGGGAGGAGAAAAACTGTTTTTT. Translation: CAWSGQGGEKLFF.

The sample holds a few counts of this clone. J is TRBJ2-7 and V is TRBV14; D is possibly TRBD2 (6 bases). This CDR3 contains 15 residues. Germline V gene data show CDR1 as SGHDN and CDR2 as FVKESK. Trimming pared 5 bases from V and 1 base from J, leaving 15 bases between. CDR3: CASSLRDSNSYEQYF. The CDR3 nucleotides are TGTGCCAGCAGCTTACGGGACTCCAATTCCTACGAGCAGTACTTC.

This chain links TRBV27 with TRBJ2-5, with 8 bases lining up with TRBD1. The CDR3 is 16 residues long. V trimming: 1 base; J trimming: 5 bases; junction bases outside the gene matches: 9. The germline V gene has CDR1 MNHEY and CDR2 SMNVEV (reference sequence). The CDR3 nucleotides read TGTGCCAGCAGTTTATACGCAGGGGGCGCGGGTGAGACCCAGTACTTC. Translated, it gives CASSLYAGGAGETQYF.